Detailed here is one TCR beta chain. Its specificity is unknown. Profiling of TCR beta VDJ combinations and CDR3 sequences used genomic DNA as template. One entry per CDR3 protein, called by TCRdb with MiXCR from the reads. The table lists around 200,000 distinct CDR3 sequences, around 60% of them singletons. This entry is derived from a study of CD8+CD57+ T cells in acquired aplastic anemia. Study-level information: CD4+ and CD8+ cells, once sorted, gave DNA averaging roughly 3.2 ug.

Study-wide findings and caveats: Around 29 CD8+ CDR3 sequences were shared between patients and controls.

CD8+CD57+ cell expansion, shown by flow cytometry, had occurred in the patients selected for sequencing. The patients all had a severe acquired aplastic anemia diagnosis. V was pared by 9 bases and J by 4 bases, with 10 bases between. CDR3 size: 12 residues. Germline V gives CDR1 SNHLY, CDR2 FYNNEI. The sequenced sample consisted of sorted CD4+, CD8+, or CD8+CD57+ T cells (not recorded which) from PBMCs. The chain has TRBV2 and TRBJ1-3, with D unclear. This receptor was taken from a human donor with aplastic anemia. The CDR3 bases are TGTGCCAGTCGACGGGCGGGAAACACCATATATTTT. It yields the protein CASRRAGNTIYF.